These 13 T cell receptor beta chains were all obtained from the same sample, sequenced in a study of human T cells and chemical hapten exposure. TCRdb re-derived calls from the RACE reads in MiXCR, one entry per CDR3 protein. The sample contains just under 350,000 distinct CDR3 sequences, around 7% of which appear only once. Time point defined: patch test 1, 2 weeks after DPC sensitization. Treatment of the sample: therapeutic diphenylcyclopropenone sensitization with weekly scalp DPC. This specimen consisted of whole blood, obtained in connection with sensitization to the hapten diphenylcyclopropenone (DPC). All receptors come from a woman younger than 35 with alopecia areata. Some clones in this sample may be carry-over from other donors' samples.

The chain joins TRBV6-6 to TRBJ1-6; D is ambiguous. This CDR3 comprises 17 residues. Trimming took off 7 bases at V and 3 bases at J, with 19 bases between the two ends. CDR1 is MNHNY, CDR2 SVGAGI, per germline (reference sequence). DNA for the CDR3: TGTGCCAGCACCTTGTACAGACGGAACAGCTATAATTCACCCCTCCACTTT. It codes for CASTLYRRNSYNSPLHF.

This clonotype was seen a few times. The V and J genes are TRBV7-9 and TRBJ2-3; D tentatively fits TRBD1 or TRBD2 (5 bases each). Trimming stripped 5 bases from V and 6 bases from J, with 21 bases between. The germline CDR1 and CDR2 sequences are SEHNR and FQNEAQ (reference sequence). The CDR3 totals 16 residues. DNA of the CDR3: TGTGCCAGCAGCCCCCCGTGGGGGAAAGAAGGGGATACGCAGTATTTT. It yields the protein CASSPPWGKEGDTQYF.

This clonotype was recorded a few times. The gene calls are TRBV4-1 and TRBJ2-1; 14 nucleotides line up with TRBD2. From germline, CDR1 is MGHRA and CDR2 YSYEKL. The trim removed 4 bases at V and 0 bases at J, leaving 8 bases unmatched. The CDR3 extends over 19 amino acids. In DNA, the CDR3 is TGCGCCAGCAGCCCAGGGGGACTAGCGGGGGTCTCCTCCTACAATGAGCAGTTCTTC. Translating it yields CASSPGGLAGVSSYNEQFF.

This clonotype has a handful of counts. This chain links TRBV13 with TRBJ1-2; D is unclear. The V end lost 0 bases, the J end lost 6 bases, and 20 bases lay between the germline ends. The CDR3 has 17 amino acids. Germline CDR1 is PRHDT and CDR2 is FYEKMQ (reference sequence). The CDR3 spells CASSLGRDGPVLNGYTF. CDR3 sequence (DNA): TGTGCCAGCAGCTTAGGCCGGGATGGGCCAGTATTAAATGGCTACACCTTC.

This chain joins TRBV7-2 and TRBJ1-6, with TRBD1 as a possible D gene (6 bases). CDR1 and CDR2 (germline): SGHTA, FQGNSA. The length of the CDR3 is 17 residues. The germline V and J ends were trimmed by 5 bases and 2 bases, with 16 bases remaining between them. CDR3 sequence (DNA): TGTGCCAGCAGCAATAGAGGGGGGGCCCCCTATAATTCACCCCTCCACTTT. Translating it yields CASSNRGGAPYNSPLHF.

The gene calls are TRBV6-2 or TRBV6-3 and TRBJ2-3; no definite D call. The CDR3 length is 17 residues. Germline values: CDR1 MNHEY, CDR2 SVGEGT. Trimming pared 4 bases from V and 5 bases from J, leaving 22 bases between. CDR3 sequence: CASSSPLQWTTLDTQYF. The CDR3 nucleotides read TGTGCCAGCAGTTCCCCGCTGCAATGGACCACATTAGATACGCAGTATTTT.

There are a few counts of this clonotype. The gene calls are TRBV5-1 and TRBJ2-1; TRBD2 matches 10 bases. This CDR3 region has 17 residues. Unmatched junction bases numbered 12, after V lost 3 bases and J lost 6 bases. Germline V gives CDR1 SGHRS, CDR2 YFSETQ. This CDR3 is CASSSSLAGGSVNEQFF. CDR3 DNA: TGCGCCAGCAGCTCCTCTTTAGCGGGGGGCTCAGTCAATGAGCAGTTCTTC.

This clonotype has a handful of counts. This chain uses TRBV14 with TRBJ2-1; the match to TRBD2 covers 7 bases. The CDR3 consists of 15 residues. Germline V gene sequence: CDR1 SGHDN, CDR2 FVKESK. J lost 6 bases, V lost 6 bases, and 11 bases had no gene match. The CDR3 DNA reads TGTGCCAGCAGTTCCACTAGCGTTCCGGTCAATGAGCAGTTCTTC. As protein: CASSSTSVPVNEQFF.

This clonotype was observed a handful of times. The CDR3 sequence: CASSALRGYEQYF. CDR3 sequence (DNA): TGTGCCAGCAGCGCACTCCGGGGGTACGAGCAGTACTTC. The chain couples TRBV7-2 to TRBJ2-7; a weak D match, TRBD2 (6 bases). This CDR3 comprises 13 residues. CDR1 is SGHTA and CDR2 is FQGNSA in the germline V gene. Trimming cost V 5 bases and J 4 bases, with 12 bases left between them. The entire variable domain, with the rest obtained from reference TRBV7-2 and TRBJ2-7, is as follows: GAGVSQSPSNKVTEKGKDVELRCDPISGHTALYWYRQSLGQGLEFLIYFQGNSAPDKSGLPSDRFSAERTGGSVSTLTIQRTQQEDSAVYLCASSALRGYEQYFGPGTRLTVT.

This clonotype was seen a handful of times. This chain links TRBV27 with TRBJ1-6; D ambiguous. Germline V lookup: CDR1 MNHEY, CDR2 SMNVEV (reference sequence). V was cut by 5 bases and J by 7 bases, with 15 bases left in between. CDR3 length: 15 amino acids. CDR3 nucleotide sequence: TGTGCCAGCAGTCCGACTGTACGGGTAAATTCACCCCTCCACTTT. Protein product: CASSPTVRVNSPLHF.

There are a few counts of this clonotype. The chain is built from TRBV12-3 or TRBV12-4 and TRBJ2-5; 9 bases are a match to TRBD2. This CDR3 region has 17 residues. V dropped 0 bases and J dropped 5; count of bases not matched to a gene: 10. The CDR3 reads CASSLASGGAGVETQYF. For the CDR3, the DNA is TGTGCCAGCAGTTTAGCTAGCGGGGGCGCCGGTGTTGAGACCCAGTACTTC.

A few counts support this clonotype. This chain links TRBV11-2 with TRBJ1-4, with 10 bases that match TRBD1. V dropped 5 bases and J dropped 7; count of bases not matched to a gene: 7. This CDR3 comprises 15 residues. Germline V CDR1 and CDR2: SGHAT, FQNNGV. CDR3 nucleotides: TGTGCCAGCAGCAGACGACAGGGGGCTCTTGAAAAACTGTTTTTT. Translated: CASSRRQGALEKLFF. Looking up the rest from reference TRBV11-2 and TRBJ1-4 gives the full variable domain: EAGVAQSPRYKIIEKRQSVAFWCNPISGHATLYWYQQILGQGPKLLIQFQNNGVVDDSQLPKDRFSAERLKGVDSTLKIQPAKLEDSAVYLCASSRRQGALEKLFFGSGTQLSVL.

This clonotype was detected only a few times. The chain combines TRBV4-3 with TRBJ1-1; D remains ambiguous. The CDR3 consists of 13 residues. Between the trimmed V and J ends, which lost 0 bases and 5 bases, there was a span of 7 bases. The V gene's germline CDR1 is LGHNA and CDR2 YSLEER. The CDR3 spells CASSQDGWTEAFF. The DNA of the CDR3 is TGCGCCAGCAGCCAAGACGGTTGGACTGAAGCTTTCTTT.